A selection of T cell receptor beta chains follows, all from one sample in a study of cytomegalovirus exposure and HLA in healthy donors. Profiling relied on immunoSEQ multiplex PCR, and the TCRdb table lists in-frame clones only, not all of them. The sample contains roughly 130,000 clones, 75% to 90% of which appear only once. Source material: PBMCs. Source of these receptors: a male donor in good health and CMV-seronegative. Both conserved end residues are part of each CDR3. The D gene is left open where the match is weak. Some rows mark clone size as missing; the rest say once, few, many or name a class of expanded clone.

abundance	j_gene	d_gene	v_gene	CDR3aa	CDR3nt
.	TRBJ2-1	TRBD2	TRBV2	CASSTRLAGPYNEQFF	TGTGCCAGCAGCACCAGACTAGCGGGCCCCTACAATGAGCAGTTCTTC
.	TRBJ1-2	TRBD1	TRBV6-5	CASSYGTGGYGYTF	TGTGCCAGCAGTTACGGCACAGGGGGCTATGGCTACACCTTC
.	TRBJ2-4	TRBD2	TRBV4-1	CASSQAAPGLAGVAKNSQYF	TGCGCCAGCAGCCAAGCGGCTCCCGGACTAGCGGGGGTGGCCAAAAACAGTCAGTACTTC
.	TRBJ2-3	.	TRBV27	CASSLKRTDTQYF	TGTGCCAGCAGTTTAAAGCGCACAGATACGCAGTATTTT
.	TRBJ2-7	.	TRBV2	CAGGTGGGKYEQYF	TGTGCCGGCGGGACGGGCGGAGGAAAATACGAGCAGTACTTC
.	TRBJ1-2	TRBD1	TRBV5-4	CASSSTGSDGYTF	TGTGCCAGCAGCTCGACAGGGTCTGATGGCTACACCTTC
.	TRBJ2-5	.	TRBV15	CATSGEGTPRTQYF	TGTGCCACCAGCGGAGAAGGGACACCCCGGACCCAGTACTTC
.	TRBJ1-6	.	TRBV7-3	CATRGTLYNSPLHF	TGCGCCACCCGGGGGACGCTCTATAATTCACCCCTCCACTTT
.	TRBJ1-1	TRBD1	TRBV27	CASSSRTGSGQAFF	TGTGCCAGCAGCTCTCGGACAGGGTCTGGGCAAGCTTTCTTT
.	TRBJ1-2	.	TRBV15	CATSRQGYGYTF	TGTGCCACCAGCAGACAGGGATATGGCTACACCTTC
.	TRBJ2-1	.	TRBV28	CASSLGRVPEQFF	TGTGCCAGCAGTCTTGGGAGAGTCCCTGAGCAGTTCTTC
few	TRBJ1-2	.	TRBV27	CASSSFREAGYTF	TGTGCCAGCAGTTCTTTCAGGGAAGCTGGCTACACCTTC
.	TRBJ1-5	.	TRBV2	CASSSEGGRSQHF	TGTGCCAGCAGTTCAGAGGGGGGGAGGTCCCAGCATTTT